The source of this T cell receptor (beta chain) is a study of blood T cell repertoires in COVID-19. Study at large: Sites in the United States, Italy and Spain provided acute and convalescent COVID-19 samples. In each case, the material was cDNA or gDNA derived from T cells, B-cell-depleted T cells, or PBMCs.

Under the authors' procedure: Amplification of reference gene primers provided the estimated nucleated cell counts. Profiled with immunoSEQ multiplex PCR; TCRdb holds only in-frame clones, not every one. V and J calls and clone size are copied from that table; D and trimming were computed from the DNA. The repertoire includes approximately 50,000 clones, approximately 80% of them detected once, and 40% to 45% sits in the top ten. The junction had 10 bases not matched to a gene; V was cut back by 4 bases and J by 4 bases. The germline V gene encodes CDR1 LGHDT and CDR2 YNNKEL (reference sequence). The CDR3 loop spans 15 amino acids.

The source of this sequence is a man between 65 and 85 years old with active or convalescent COVID-19. Specimen: peripheral blood. The chain employs TRBV3-1 (or the pseudogene TRBV3-2) and TRBJ2-7; 7 nucleotides line up with TRBD2. The CDR3 is CASSRMGGGAYEQYF. Written as DNA, the CDR3 is TGTGCCAGCAGCCGGATGGGCGGGGGAGCTTACGAGCAGTACTTC.